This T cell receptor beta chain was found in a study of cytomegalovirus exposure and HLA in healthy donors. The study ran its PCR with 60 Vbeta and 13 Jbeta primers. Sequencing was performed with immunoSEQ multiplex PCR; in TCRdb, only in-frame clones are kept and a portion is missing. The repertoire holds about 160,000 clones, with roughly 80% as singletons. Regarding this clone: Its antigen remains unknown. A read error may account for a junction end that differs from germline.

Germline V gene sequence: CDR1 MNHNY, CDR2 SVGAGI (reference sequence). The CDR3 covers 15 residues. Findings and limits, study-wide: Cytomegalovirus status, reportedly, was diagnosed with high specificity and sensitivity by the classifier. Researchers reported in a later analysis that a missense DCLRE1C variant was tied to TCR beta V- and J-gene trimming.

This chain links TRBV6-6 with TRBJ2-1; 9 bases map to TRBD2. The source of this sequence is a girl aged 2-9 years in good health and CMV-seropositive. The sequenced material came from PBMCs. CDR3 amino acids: CASSHTSGLVNEQLF. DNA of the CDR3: TGTGCCAGCAGTCATACTAGCGGGTTGGTGAATGAGCAGCTCTTC.